The rows below give T cell receptor beta chains drawn from one sample of a study of T cell responses to AZD1222 COVID-19 vaccine. The repertoire was sequenced with immunoSEQ multiplex PCR; TCRdb's copy has only in-frame clones and lacks some. The table records roughly 120,000 clones, 70% to 90% of them present only once. The sequenced sample was peripheral blood, obtained on day 0 of AZD1222 vaccination. The source is an adult in good health. Each CDR3 is given with its conserved first and last residue. Fields, in order: J gene, V gene, CDR3 protein.

TRBJ1-5	TRBV29-1	CSVEQGSNQPQHF
TRBJ2-5	TRBV2	CASQYQETQYF
TRBJ2-1	TRBV2	CASSAGTSSIDEQFF
TRBJ1-4	TRBV20-1	CSASSGTGAEKLFF
TRBJ1-2	TRBV7-2	CASSFRNYGYTF
TRBJ2-3	TRBV5-4	CASSLDRGLTDTQYF
TRBJ1-1	TRBV5-6	CASSLVVGLWGTEAFF
TRBJ2-7	TRBV7-9	CASSLAAGSPEQYF
TRBJ2-2	TRBV9	CASSPGTGGTGELFF
TRBJ1-2	TRBV19	CASSIPGSVINYGYTF
TRBJ2-2	TRBV19	CASSRSGLNTGELFF
TRBJ2-3	TRBV6-5	CASSSQADTQYF
TRBJ1-2	TRBV28	CATTRGGGGPAYGYTF
TRBJ2-5	TRBV6-1	CASSELGPQETQYF
TRBJ2-1	TRBV11-2	CASFRLDSPPNEQFF
TRBJ1-5	TRBV7-8	CASSLEVNQPQHF
TRBJ1-3	TRBV7-9	CASRPGTGSGNTIYF
TRBJ2-7	TRBV6-5	CASRGYPGSFDEQYF
TRBJ1-4	TRBV7-8	CGGPYQGNEKLFF
TRBJ2-5	TRBV2	CAQRGQGYQETQYF
TRBJ1-6	TRBV7-2	CASSLRQGLNSNSPLHF
TRBJ1-6	TRBV14	CASSQRPAISGAFSVPLHF